The entry below describes one T cell receptor (beta chain). What it binds is unknown. The data were taken from a study of T cell responses to AZD1222 COVID-19 vaccine. Overall study context: The study pooled second doses at about 4 or about 12 weeks. Points from the study as a whole: Spike-specific TCR breadth and depth grew following two AZD1222 doses. Spike-wide vaccine-associated CD4 TCRs dominated at 160-218 and 743-854. There were repertoire samples only from the period after the peak T cell response.

CDR1 and CDR2 from the germline V gene are SEHNR and FQNEAQ (reference sequence). CDR3 size: 14 residues. Trimming shortened V by 5 bases and J by 2 bases, and 12 bases separated the two germline ends. The repertoire was sequenced with immunoSEQ multiplex PCR; TCRdb's copy has only in-frame clones and lacks some. This sample has more than 85,000 clones, with roughly nine tenths found just once. The chain links TRBV7-9 to TRBJ1-2; no definite D call. This sample comprised peripheral blood, obtained on day 0 of AZD1222 vaccination. The TCR sequence derives from an adult in good health. This CDR3 reads CASSPGGGNYGYTF. In nucleotides, the CDR3 is TGTGCCAGCAGCCCCGGTGGCGGGAACTATGGCTACACCTTC. The full variable domain, its missing parts supplied by reference TRBV7-9 and TRBJ1-2, is DTGVSQNPRHKITKRGQNVTFRCDPISEHNRLYWYRQTLGQGPEFLTYFQNEAQLEKSRLLSDRFSAERPKGSFSTLEIQRTEQGDSAMYLCASSPGGGNYGYTFGSGTRLTVV.